This T cell receptor beta chain was captured by sequencing in a study of T cell responses to AZD1222 COVID-19 vaccine. The table lists this clone with a few counts. Some clones are missing from TCRdb's copy, which holds only in-frame ones; the method was immunoSEQ multiplex PCR. The data contain approximately 67,000 clones, 80% to 90% of them singletons. CDR3 size: 14 residues. Trimming took 4 bases from V and 5 from J; bases not matched to a gene: 3. Germline-derived CDR1 and CDR2 are LNHDA and SQIVND (reference sequence). This chain connects TRBV19 to TRBJ1-1, with TRBD1 identical over 11 bases. Sequenced material: peripheral blood, taken on day 0 of AZD1222 vaccination. This TCR came from an adult in good health. This chain's CDR3 is CASSKGQGVTEAFF. The DNA of the CDR3 is TGTGCCAGTAGTAAGGGACAGGGGGTGACTGAAGCTTTCTTT.